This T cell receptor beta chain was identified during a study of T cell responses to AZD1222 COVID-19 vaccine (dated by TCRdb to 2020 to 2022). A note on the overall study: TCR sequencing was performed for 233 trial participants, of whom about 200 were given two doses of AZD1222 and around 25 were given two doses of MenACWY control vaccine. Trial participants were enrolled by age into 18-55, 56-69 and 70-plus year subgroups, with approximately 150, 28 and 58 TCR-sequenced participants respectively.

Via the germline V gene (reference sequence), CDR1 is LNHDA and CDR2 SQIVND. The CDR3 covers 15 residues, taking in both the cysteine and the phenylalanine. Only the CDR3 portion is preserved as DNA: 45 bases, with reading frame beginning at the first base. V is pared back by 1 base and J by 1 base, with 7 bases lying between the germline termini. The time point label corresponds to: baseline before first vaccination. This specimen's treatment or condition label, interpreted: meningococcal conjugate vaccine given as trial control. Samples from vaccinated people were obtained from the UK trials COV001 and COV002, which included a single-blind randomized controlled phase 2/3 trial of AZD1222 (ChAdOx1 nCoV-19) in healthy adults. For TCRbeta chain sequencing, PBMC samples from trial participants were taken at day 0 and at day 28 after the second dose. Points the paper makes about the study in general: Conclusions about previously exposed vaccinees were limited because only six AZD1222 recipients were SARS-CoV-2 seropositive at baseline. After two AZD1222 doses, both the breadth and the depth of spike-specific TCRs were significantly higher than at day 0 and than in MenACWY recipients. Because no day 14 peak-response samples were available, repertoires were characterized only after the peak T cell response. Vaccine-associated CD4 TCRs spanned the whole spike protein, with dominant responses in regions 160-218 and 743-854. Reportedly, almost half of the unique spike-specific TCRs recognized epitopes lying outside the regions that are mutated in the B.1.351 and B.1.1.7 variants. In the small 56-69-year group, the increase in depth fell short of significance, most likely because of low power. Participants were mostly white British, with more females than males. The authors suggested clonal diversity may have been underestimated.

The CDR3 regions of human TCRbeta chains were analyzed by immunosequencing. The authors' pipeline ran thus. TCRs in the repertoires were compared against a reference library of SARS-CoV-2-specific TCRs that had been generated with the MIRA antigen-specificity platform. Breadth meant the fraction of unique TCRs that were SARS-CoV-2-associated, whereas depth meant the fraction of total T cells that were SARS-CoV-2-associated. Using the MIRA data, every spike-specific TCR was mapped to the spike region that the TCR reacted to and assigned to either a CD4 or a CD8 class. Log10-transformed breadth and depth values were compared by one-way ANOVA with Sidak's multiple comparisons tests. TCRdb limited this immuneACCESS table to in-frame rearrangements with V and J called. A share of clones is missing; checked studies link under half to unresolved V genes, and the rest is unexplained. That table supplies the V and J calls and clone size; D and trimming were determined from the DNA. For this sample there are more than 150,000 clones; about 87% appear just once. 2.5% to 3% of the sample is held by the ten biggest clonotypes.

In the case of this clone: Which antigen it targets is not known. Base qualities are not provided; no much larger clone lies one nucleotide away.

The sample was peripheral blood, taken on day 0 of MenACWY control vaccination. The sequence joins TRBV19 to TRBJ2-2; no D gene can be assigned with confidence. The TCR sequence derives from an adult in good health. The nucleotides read TGTGCCAGTAGTATAGGTCAGGAGAACACCGGGGAGCTGTTTTTT. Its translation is CASSIGQENTGELFF.